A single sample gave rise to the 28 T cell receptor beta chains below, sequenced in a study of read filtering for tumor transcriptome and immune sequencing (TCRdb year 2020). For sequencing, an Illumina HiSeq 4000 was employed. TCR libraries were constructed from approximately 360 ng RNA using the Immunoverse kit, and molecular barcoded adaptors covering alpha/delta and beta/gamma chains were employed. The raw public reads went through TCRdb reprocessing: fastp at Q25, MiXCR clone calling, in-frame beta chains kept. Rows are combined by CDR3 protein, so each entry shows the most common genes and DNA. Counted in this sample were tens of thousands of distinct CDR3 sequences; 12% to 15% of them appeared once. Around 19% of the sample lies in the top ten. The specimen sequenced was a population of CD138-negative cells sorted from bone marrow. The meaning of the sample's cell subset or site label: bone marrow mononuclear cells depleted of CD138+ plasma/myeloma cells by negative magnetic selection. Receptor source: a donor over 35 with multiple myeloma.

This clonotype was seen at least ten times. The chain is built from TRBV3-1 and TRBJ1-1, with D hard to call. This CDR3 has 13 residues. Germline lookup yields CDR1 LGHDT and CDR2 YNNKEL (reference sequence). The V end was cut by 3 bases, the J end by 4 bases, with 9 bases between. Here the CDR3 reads CASSQGWSTEAFF. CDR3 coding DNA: TGTGCCAGCAGCCAGGGATGGAGCACTGAAGCTTTCTTT.

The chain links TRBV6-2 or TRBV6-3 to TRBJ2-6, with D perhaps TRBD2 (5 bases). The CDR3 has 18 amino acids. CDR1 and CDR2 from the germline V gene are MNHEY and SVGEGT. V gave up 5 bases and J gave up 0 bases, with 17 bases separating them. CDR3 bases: TGTGCCAGCAGTCCCGCCGGCAGGAGGAGCTCTGGGGCCAACGTCCTGACTTTC. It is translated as CASSPAGRRSSGANVLTF.

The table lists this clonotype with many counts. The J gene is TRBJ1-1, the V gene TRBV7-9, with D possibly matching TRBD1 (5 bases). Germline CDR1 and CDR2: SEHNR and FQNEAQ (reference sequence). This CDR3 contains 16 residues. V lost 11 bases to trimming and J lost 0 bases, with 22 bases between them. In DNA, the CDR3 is TGTGCCGCCGGTTCGGGGGACCGGAGTGTGAACACTGAAGCTTTCTTT. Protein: CAAGSGDRSVNTEAFF.

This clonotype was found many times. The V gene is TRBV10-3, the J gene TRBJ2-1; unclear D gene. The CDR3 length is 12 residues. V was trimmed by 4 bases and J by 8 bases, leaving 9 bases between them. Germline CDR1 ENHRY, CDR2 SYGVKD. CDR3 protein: CAISVGLDEQFF. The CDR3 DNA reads TGTGCCATCAGTGTAGGTCTCGATGAGCAGTTCTTC.

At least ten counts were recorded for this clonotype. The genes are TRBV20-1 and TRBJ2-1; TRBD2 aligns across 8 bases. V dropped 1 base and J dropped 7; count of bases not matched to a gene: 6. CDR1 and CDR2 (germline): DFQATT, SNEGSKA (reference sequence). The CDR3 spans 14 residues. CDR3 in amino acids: CSARGTGTSNEQFF. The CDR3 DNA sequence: TGCAGTGCTAGAGGTACCGGGACTAGTAATGAGCAGTTCTTC.

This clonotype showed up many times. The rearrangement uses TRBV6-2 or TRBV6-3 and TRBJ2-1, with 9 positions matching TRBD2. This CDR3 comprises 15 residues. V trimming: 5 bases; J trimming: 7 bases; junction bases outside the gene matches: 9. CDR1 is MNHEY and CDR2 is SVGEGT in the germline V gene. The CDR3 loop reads CASSPFGGGVNEQFF. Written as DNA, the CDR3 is TGTGCCAGCAGTCCATTTGGCGGGGGGGTGAATGAGCAGTTCTTC.

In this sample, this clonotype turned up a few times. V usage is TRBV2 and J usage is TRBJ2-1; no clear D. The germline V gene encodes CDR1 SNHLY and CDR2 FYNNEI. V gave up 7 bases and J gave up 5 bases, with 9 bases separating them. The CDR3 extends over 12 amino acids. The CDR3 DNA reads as TGTGCCAGCATTTATGTGAACAATGAGCAGTTCTTC. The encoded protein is CASIYVNNEQFF.

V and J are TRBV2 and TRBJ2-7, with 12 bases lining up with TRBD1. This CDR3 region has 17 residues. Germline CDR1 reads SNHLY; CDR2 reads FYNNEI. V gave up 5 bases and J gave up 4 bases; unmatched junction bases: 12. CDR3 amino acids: CASSTQGTGGLSYEQYF. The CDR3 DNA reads TGTGCCAGCAGTACCCAAGGGACAGGGGGCTTGTCGTACGAGCAGTACTTC.

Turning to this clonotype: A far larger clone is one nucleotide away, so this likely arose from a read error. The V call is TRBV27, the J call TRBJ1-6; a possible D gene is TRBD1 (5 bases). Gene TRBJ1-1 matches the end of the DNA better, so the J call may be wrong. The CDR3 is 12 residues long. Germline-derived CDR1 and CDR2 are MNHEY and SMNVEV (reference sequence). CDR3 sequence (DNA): TGTGCCAGCGCTGGGGGACGGAATGAAGCTTTCTTT. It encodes CASAGGRNEAFF.

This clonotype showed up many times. The CDR3, as DNA: TGTGCCAGCAGTCGGGGCAGCCCTGGGGGGAACACCGGGGAGCTGTTTTTT. This codes for CASSRGSPGGNTGELFF. The chain is built from TRBV6-6 and TRBJ2-2; D possibly uses TRBD1 or TRBD2 (5 bases each). Germline assignment: CDR1 MNHNY and CDR2 SVGAGI (reference sequence). The CDR3 totals 17 residues. V lost 5 bases and J 1 base, leaving 17 bases between the germline ends.

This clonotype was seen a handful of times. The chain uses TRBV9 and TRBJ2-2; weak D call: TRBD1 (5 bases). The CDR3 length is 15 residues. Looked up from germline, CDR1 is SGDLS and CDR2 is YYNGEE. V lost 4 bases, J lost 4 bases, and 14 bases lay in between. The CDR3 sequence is CASSISDTFTGELFF. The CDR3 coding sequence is TGTGCCAGCAGCATCTCGGACACTTTCACCGGGGAGCTGTTTTTT.

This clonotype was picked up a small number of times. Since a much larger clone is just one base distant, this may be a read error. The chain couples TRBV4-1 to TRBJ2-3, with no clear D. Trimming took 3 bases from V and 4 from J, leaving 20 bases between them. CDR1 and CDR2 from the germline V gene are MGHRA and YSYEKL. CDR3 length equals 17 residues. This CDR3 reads CASSHCIARAGADTQYF. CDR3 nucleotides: TGCGCCAGCAGCCATTGCATTGCCCGGGCAGGCGCAGATACGCAGTATTTT.

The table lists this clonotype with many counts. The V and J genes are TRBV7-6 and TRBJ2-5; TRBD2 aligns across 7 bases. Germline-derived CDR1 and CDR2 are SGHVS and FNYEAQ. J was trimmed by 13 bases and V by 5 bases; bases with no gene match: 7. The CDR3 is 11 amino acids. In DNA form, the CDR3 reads TGTGCCAGCAGCCCCGGACTAGAGACGTACTTC. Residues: CASSPGLETYF.

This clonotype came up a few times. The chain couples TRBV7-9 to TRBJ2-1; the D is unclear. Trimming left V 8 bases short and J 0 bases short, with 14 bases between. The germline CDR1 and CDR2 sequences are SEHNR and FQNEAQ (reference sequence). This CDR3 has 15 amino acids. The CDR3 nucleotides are TGTGCCAGCGATCAAGCGTTGAGCTCCTACAATGAGCAGTTCTTC. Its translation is CASDQALSSYNEQFF.

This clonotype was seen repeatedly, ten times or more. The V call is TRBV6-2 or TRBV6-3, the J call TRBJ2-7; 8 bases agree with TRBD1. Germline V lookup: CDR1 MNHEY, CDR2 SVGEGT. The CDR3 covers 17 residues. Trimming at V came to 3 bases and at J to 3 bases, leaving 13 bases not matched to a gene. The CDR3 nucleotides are TGTGCCAGCAGTTATTCTTATAGGACAGGGACAGACTACGAGCAGTACTTC. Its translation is CASSYSYRTGTDYEQYF.

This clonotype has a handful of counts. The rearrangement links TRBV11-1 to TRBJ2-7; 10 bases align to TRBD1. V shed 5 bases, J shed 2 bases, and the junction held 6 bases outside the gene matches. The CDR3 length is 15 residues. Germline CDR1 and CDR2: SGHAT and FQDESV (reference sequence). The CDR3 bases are TGTGCCAGCAGCGCAACCGGACAGGGGGCCTACGAGCAGTACTTC. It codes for CASSATGQGAYEQYF.

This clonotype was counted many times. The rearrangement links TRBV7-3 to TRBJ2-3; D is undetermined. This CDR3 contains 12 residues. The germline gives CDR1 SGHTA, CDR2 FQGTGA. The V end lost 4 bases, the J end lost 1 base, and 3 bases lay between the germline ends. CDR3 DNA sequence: TGTGCCAGCAGCTCACGCACAGATACGCAGTATTTT. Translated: CASSSRTDTQYF.

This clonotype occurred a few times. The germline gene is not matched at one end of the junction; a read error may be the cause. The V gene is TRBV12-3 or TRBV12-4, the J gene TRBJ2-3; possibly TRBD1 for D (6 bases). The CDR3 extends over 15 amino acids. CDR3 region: CASSLDRVRGDAQYF. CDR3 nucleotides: TGTGCCAGCAGTTTAGACAGGGTCAGGGGAGATGCGCAGTATTTT.

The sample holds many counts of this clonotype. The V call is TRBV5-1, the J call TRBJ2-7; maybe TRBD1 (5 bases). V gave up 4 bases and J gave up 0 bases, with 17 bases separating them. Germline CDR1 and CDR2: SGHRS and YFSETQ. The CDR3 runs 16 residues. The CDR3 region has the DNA TGCGCCAGCAGCCCACCCCCTCCCAGGGTCTCCTACGAGCAGTACTTC. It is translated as CASSPPPPRVSYEQYF.

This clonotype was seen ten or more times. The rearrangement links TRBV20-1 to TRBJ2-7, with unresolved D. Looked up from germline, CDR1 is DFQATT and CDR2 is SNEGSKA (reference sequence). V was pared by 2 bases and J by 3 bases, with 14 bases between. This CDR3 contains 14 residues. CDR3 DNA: TGCAGTGCTAGATCCGACGACGGTGACTACGAGCAGTACTTC. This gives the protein CSARSDDGDYEQYF.

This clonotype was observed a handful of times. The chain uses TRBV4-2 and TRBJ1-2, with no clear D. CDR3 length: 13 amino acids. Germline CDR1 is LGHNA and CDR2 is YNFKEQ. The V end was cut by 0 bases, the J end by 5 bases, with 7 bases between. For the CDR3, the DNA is TGTGCCAGCAGCCAAGATTTCGGTTATGGCTACACCTTC. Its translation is CASSQDFGYGYTF.

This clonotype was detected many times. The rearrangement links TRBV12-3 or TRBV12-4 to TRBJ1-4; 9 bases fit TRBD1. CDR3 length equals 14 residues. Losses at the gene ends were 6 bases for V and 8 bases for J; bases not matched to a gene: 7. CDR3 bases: TGTGCCAGCAGGGGGGACAGGGAAAGAGAAAAACTGTTTTTT. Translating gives CASRGDREREKLFF.

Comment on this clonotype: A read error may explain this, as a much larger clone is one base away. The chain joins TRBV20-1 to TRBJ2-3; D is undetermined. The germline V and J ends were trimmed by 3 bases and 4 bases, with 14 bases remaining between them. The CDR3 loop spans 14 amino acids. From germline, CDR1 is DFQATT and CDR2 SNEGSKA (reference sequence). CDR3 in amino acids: CSASGGALADTQYF. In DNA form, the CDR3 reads TGCAGTGCTAGCGGCGGAGCCCTAGCAGATACGCAGTATTTT.

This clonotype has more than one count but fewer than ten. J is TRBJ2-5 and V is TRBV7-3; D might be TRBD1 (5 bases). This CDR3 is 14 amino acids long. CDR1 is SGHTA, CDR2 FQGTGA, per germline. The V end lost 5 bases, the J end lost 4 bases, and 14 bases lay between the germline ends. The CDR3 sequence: CASSGAGFGETQYF. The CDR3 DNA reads TGTGCCAGCAGCGGAGCAGGGTTCGGAGAGACCCAGTACTTC.

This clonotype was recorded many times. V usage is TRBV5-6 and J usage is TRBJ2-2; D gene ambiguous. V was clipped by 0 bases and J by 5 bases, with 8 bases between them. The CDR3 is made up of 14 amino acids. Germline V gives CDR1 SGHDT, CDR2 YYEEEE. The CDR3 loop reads CASSLDPGTGELFF. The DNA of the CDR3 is TGTGCCAGCAGCTTGGATCCCGGGACCGGGGAGCTGTTTTTT.

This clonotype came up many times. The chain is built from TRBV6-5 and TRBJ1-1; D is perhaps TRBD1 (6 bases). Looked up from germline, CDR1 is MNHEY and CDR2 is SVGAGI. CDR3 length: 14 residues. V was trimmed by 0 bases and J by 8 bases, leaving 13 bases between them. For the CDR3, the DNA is TGTGCCAGCAGTTACTCGGGGTACGGGACAGAAGCTTTCTTT. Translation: CASSYSGYGTEAFF.

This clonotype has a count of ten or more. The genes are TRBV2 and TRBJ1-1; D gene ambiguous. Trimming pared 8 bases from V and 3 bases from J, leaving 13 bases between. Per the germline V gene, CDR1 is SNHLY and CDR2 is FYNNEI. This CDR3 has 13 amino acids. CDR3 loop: CASSGRVDTEAFF. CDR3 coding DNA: TGTGCCAGCTCAGGAAGGGTCGACACTGAAGCTTTCTTT.

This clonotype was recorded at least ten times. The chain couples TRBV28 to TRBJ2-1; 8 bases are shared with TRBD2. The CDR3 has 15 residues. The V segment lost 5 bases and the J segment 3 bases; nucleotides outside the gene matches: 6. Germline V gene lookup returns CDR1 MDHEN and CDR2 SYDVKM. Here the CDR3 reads CASSDSGVNYNEQFF. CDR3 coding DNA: TGTGCCAGCAGTGATAGCGGGGTGAACTACAATGAGCAGTTCTTC.